This TCR beta chain stems from a study of Ad26.COV2.S vaccination and SARS-CoV-2 variants. Notes on the study in general: Reportedly, after vaccination the spike-specific CD8+ and CD4+ T cell responses displayed substantial breadth.

Of note for this clone: Its antigen remains unknown.

The method was immunoSEQ multiplex PCR; TCRdb's version includes in-frame clones alone and lacks a portion of them. The table includes 410,000 or so clones, roughly 90% detected once. The treatment denotes: roughly 18 received Ad26.COV2.S at low or high dose, single or two shots; 5 received placebo; per-sample allocation not given. The samples were gathered on day 63 after the first injection of vaccine or placebo. Wuhan-strain spike was delivered by a replication-incompetent Ad26 vector. The V end lost 4 bases, the J end lost 5 bases, and 23 bases lay between the germline ends. CDR1 and CDR2 from the germline V gene are LGHNA and YSLEER. This CDR3 is 17 amino acids long.

The gene calls are TRBV4-3 and TRBJ2-5; D remains unclear. The sequence was obtained from a person between 18 and 65 years old who received the Ad26.COV2.S COVID-19 vaccine or a placebo. The sample here was peripheral blood, taken in a trial of Ad26.COV2.S vaccine versus placebo. The CDR3 region is CASSLMFGGALGETQYF. The CDR3 DNA is TGCGCCAGCAGCCTTATGTTTGGCGGAGCCTTGGGGGAGACCCAGTACTTC.